What follows are 9 T cell receptor beta chains derived from one specimen sequenced in a study of T cell responses to AZD1222 COVID-19 vaccine. The repertoire was sequenced with immunoSEQ multiplex PCR; TCRdb's copy has only in-frame clones and lacks some. The repertoire consists of more than 100,000 clones, with about 92% occurring once and the leading ten covering 5%. Source: peripheral blood, taken 28 days after the second AZD1222 dose. The receptor source for this set is an adult who received the AZD1222 COVID-19 vaccine.

The V gene is TRBV6-1, the J gene TRBJ2-1; the match to TRBD1 covers 10 bases. The CDR3 is made up of 16 amino acids. The germline CDR1 and CDR2 sequences are MNHNS and SASEGT. V was clipped by 1 base and J by 2 bases; unmatched bases: 2. The CDR3 is CASSEGGTGAYNEQFF. The CDR3 nucleotides read TGTGCCAGCAGTGAAGGAGGGACAGGGGCCTACAATGAGCAGTTCTTC.

The rearrangement uses TRBV7-8 and TRBJ1-6; D call uncertain. The CDR3 is 16 amino acids. Trimming stripped 2 bases from V and 8 bases from J, with 16 bases between. Per the germline V gene, CDR1 is SGHVS and CDR2 is FQNEAQ. The CDR3 bases are TGTGCCAGCAGCTTAATCTTTTCGGCCAGAGATTCACCCCTCCACTTT. This encodes CASSLIFSARDSPLHF.

The DNA for the CDR3 is TGTGCCAGCAGCTTAGCGGGAGTCAATGAGCAGTTCTTC. It encodes CASSLAGVNEQFF. The J gene is TRBJ2-1, the V gene TRBV11-2; D is perhaps TRBD2 (6 bases). V shed 1 base and J shed 6 bases, with 7 bases lying between them. The CDR3 has 13 residues. From germline, CDR1 is SGHAT and CDR2 FQNNGV.

The rearrangement links TRBV19 to TRBJ2-3; TRBD1 matches 9 bases. The CDR3 runs to 15 residues. After removal of 2 bases from V and 4 bases from J, the junction contained 4 bases not matched to a gene. Germline loops: CDR1 LNHDA, CDR2 SQIVND (reference sequence). For the CDR3, the DNA is TGTGCCAGTAGTATACAGGACAGGGGTGCAGATACGCAGTATTTT. This sequence encodes CASSIQDRGADTQYF.

J is TRBJ2-7 and V is TRBV11-2, with D unclear. The germline CDR1 and CDR2 sequences are SGHAT and FQNNGV. V was pared by 5 bases and J by 4 bases, with 18 bases between. The CDR3 runs to 15 residues. The CDR3 DNA follows: TGTGCCAGCAGCCCCCTAACCGGACGGCGTTACGAGCAGTACTTC. Residues: CASSPLTGRRYEQYF.

The rearrangement joins TRBV5-1 to TRBJ2-5; unclear D gene. The CDR3 spans 15 residues. Germline values: CDR1 SGHRS, CDR2 YFSETQ. V dropped 0 bases and J dropped 2 bases, with 11 bases sitting between them. The CDR3 loop is CASSLETRAQETQYF. The CDR3 nucleotides are TGCGCCAGCAGCTTGGAGACTCGGGCACAAGAGACCCAGTACTTC.

The chain employs TRBV21-1 and TRBJ2-7; no check of the table's D call, TRBD1, against the DNA was made. TRBV21-1 is a known pseudogene. This CDR3 spans 17 amino acids. As DNA, the CDR3 is TGTGCCAGCAGCAAATCGGTCGGTCGACAGCACTCCTACGAGCAGTACTTC. Translated, it gives CASSKSVGRQHSYEQYF.

This sequence joins TRBV7-2 and TRBJ1-4, with D possibly being TRBD1 (5 bases). Trimming shortened V by 2 bases and J by 10 bases, and 11 bases separated the two germline ends. Per germline, CDR1 SGHTA and CDR2 FQGNSA. The CDR3 runs 13 residues. This chain's CDR3 is CASSLLRGIKLFF. The CDR3 DNA follows: TGTGCCAGCAGCTTACTTCGGGGCATAAAACTGTTTTTT.

This clone was observed a single time. This chain joins TRBV10-3 and TRBJ2-2, with D perhaps matching TRBD1 or TRBD2 (5 bases each). This CDR3 region has 17 residues. CDR1 and CDR2 from the germline V gene are ENHRY and SYGVKD. V lost 0 bases, J lost 0 bases, and 11 bases lay in between. CDR3 amino acids: CAISESGAGTNTGELFF. CDR3 sequence (DNA): TGTGCCATCAGTGAGTCCGGGGCGGGTACGAACACCGGGGAGCTGTTTTTT.